One and the same sample provided the 20 T cell receptor beta chains below, sequenced in a study of blood T cells in healthy people across ages. Primers used in a second PCR of roughly 7 to 11 cycles were a sample-barcoded 5' primer and a J-beta primer mix. TCRdb re-derived calls from the 5' RACE reads in MiXCR, one entry per CDR3 protein. The repertoire holds hundreds of thousands of distinct CDR3 sequences, with about 42% as singletons. Sequencing was performed on blood. The source is a man in his 60s in good health.

This clonotype came up a few times. At one boundary the junction diverges from the germline segment, which might be a read error. This chain connects TRBV7-2 to TRBJ1-6, with 7 bases lining up with TRBD1. CDR3 length: 15 amino acids. Germline V gene data show CDR1 as SGHTA and CDR2 as FQGNSA. The CDR3 protein is CASTLHRGMNSPLHF. The CDR3 DNA follows: TGTGCCAGCACCTTACACAGGGGAATGAATTCACCCCTCCACTTT.

The chain is built from TRBV12-3 or TRBV12-4 and TRBJ1-6, with TRBD1 as a possible D gene (6 bases). The CDR3 totals 18 residues. V was clipped by 8 bases and J by 0 bases, with 20 bases between them. This chain's CDR3 is CASAEWTVGSSYNSPLHF. DNA for the CDR3: TGTGCCAGCGCAGAATGGACAGTTGGGAGCTCCTATAATTCACCCCTCCACTTT.

Concerning this clonotype itself: The junction differs from germline at one of its ends, possibly a read error. The genes are TRBV5-1 and TRBJ1-1, with 10 positions matching TRBD1. From germline, CDR1 is SGHRS and CDR2 YFSETQ. This CDR3 has 18 amino acids. CDR3 in amino acids: CVSSNYPGTGVTNTEAFF. The CDR3 bases are TGCGTCAGCAGCAACTACCCCGGGACAGGGGTCACGAACACTGAAGCTTTCTTT.

Regarding this clonotype: It may be a read error: a sequence one base away is much more abundant. The chain recombines TRBV12-3 or TRBV12-4 with TRBJ1-1; 8 nucleotides align to TRBD1. Losses at the gene ends were 5 bases for V and 4 bases for J; bases not matched to a gene: 6. The CDR3 is 14 residues long. This CDR3 is CASSVAGGGTEAFF. In DNA, the CDR3 is TGTGCCAGCAGTGTGGCAGGGGGCGGCACTGAAGCTTTCTTT.

This clonotype appeared a few times. V usage is TRBV5-1 and J usage is TRBJ1-6; D is unresolved. V lost 6 bases, J lost 7 bases, and 14 bases lay in between. The CDR3 is made up of 14 amino acids. The germline CDR1 and CDR2 sequences are SGHRS and YFSETQ. The CDR3 is CASTPGAGNSPLHF. CDR3 DNA: TGCGCCAGCACTCCGGGAGCGGGGAATTCACCCCTCCACTTT. Looking up the rest from reference TRBV5-1 and TRBJ1-6 gives the full variable domain: KAGVTQTPRYLIKTRGQQVTLSCSPISGHRSVSWYQQTPGQGLQFLFEYFSETQRNKGNFPGRFSGRQFSNSRSEMNVSTLELGDSALYLCASTPGAGNSPLHFGNGTRLTVT.

The rearrangement joins TRBV20-1 to TRBJ2-7; D is uncertain. Trimming took 6 bases from V and 5 from J, leaving 14 bases between them. The CDR3 is made up of 12 amino acids. Per germline, CDR1 DFQATT and CDR2 SNEGSKA (reference sequence). CDR3 nucleotides: TGCAGTGCAAGATTTGTCATTAACGAGCAGTACTTC. As protein: CSARFVINEQYF.

The gene calls are TRBV10-3 and TRBJ2-3; TRBD1 matches at 8 bases. The germline V gene has CDR1 ENHRY and CDR2 SYGVKD. V was clipped by 3 bases and J by 4 bases; unmatched bases: 3. CDR3 length equals 14 residues. The CDR3: CAISDRTGSDTQYF. In DNA, the CDR3 is TGTGCCATCAGTGATCGGACAGGGTCAGATACGCAGTATTTT.

This clonotype turned up a few times. The V call is TRBV4-3, the J call TRBJ2-1, with D possibly TRBD1 on 6 matching bases. The germline V and J ends were trimmed by 5 bases and 0 bases, with 11 bases remaining between them. Per the germline V gene, CDR1 is LGHNA and CDR2 is YSLEER. There are 15 residues in the CDR3. The chain's CDR3 is CASSNGQSSYNEQFF. CDR3 DNA: TGCGCCAGCAGCAACGGACAGAGCTCCTACAATGAGCAGTTCTTC.

This clonotype was counted once. The V and J genes are TRBV6-6 and TRBJ2-3; the D gene is possibly TRBD2 (5 bases). Trimming removed 5 bases from V and 3 bases from J, with 21 bases in between. Per the germline V gene, CDR1 is MNHNY and CDR2 is SVGAGI (reference sequence). The CDR3 extends over 17 amino acids. CDR3 amino acids: CASSPLMGREITDTQYF. The CDR3 DNA reads TGTGCCAGCAGTCCCCTTATGGGTCGGGAAATTACAGATACGCAGTATTTT.

This clonotype has a handful of counts. J is TRBJ1-4 and V is TRBV7-6; D might be TRBD1 (6 bases). V was pared by 0 bases and J by 7 bases, with 9 bases between. This CDR3 is 14 amino acids long. Germline V gives CDR1 SGHVS, CDR2 FNYEAQ. CDR3 sequence: CASSLAGAGEKLFF. DNA for the CDR3: TGTGCCAGCAGCTTAGCGGGGGCGGGTGAAAAACTGTTTTTT.

Only one count was recorded for this clonotype. The rearrangement links TRBV20-1 to TRBJ2-1; 13 bases fit TRBD2. Losses at the gene ends were 4 bases for V and 1 base for J; bases not matched to a gene: 4. CDR1 and CDR2 from the germline V gene are DFQATT and SNEGSKA (reference sequence). The CDR3 covers 16 residues. The CDR3 region is CSAKTSGGLSYNEQFF. CDR3 bases: TGCAGTGCTAAGACTAGCGGGGGGCTGTCCTACAATGAGCAGTTCTTC.

The chain employs TRBV6-2 or TRBV6-3 and TRBJ2-5; unclear D gene. The CDR3 spans 13 residues. Looked up from germline, CDR1 is MNHEY and CDR2 is SVGEGT. Trimming took 2 bases from V and 1 from J, leaving 5 bases between them. CDR3 DNA sequence: TGTGCCAGCAGTTACCTCGTCCAAGAGACCCAGTACTTC. It encodes CASSYLVQETQYF.

V and J are TRBV12-3 or TRBV12-4 and TRBJ1-2; D is unresolved. CDR3 length: 13 residues. V lost 5 bases and J lost 4, with 11 bases in between. The CDR3 DNA reads TGTGCCAGCAGTCCGGCCAGGACCTATGGCTACACCTTC. This codes for CASSPARTYGYTF.

This chain uses TRBV11-1 with TRBJ2-2; D is unclear. The CDR3 consists of 13 residues. Germline assignment: CDR1 SGHAT and CDR2 FQDESV (reference sequence). V shed 4 bases and J shed 3 bases, with 6 bases lying between them. The CDR3 DNA reads TGTGCCAGCAGCTATGGATACACCGGGGAGCTGTTTTTT. This codes for CASSYGYTGELFF.

The gene calls are TRBV2 and TRBJ1-5, with 9 bases identical to TRBD1. Germline V lookup: CDR1 SNHLY, CDR2 FYNNEI. This CDR3 contains 17 residues. The J segment lost 1 base and the V segment lost 6 bases, leaving 10 bases of the junction unmatched. CDR3 nucleotide sequence: TGTGCCAGCAGAACCGGGACAGGGCTTCTGAGCAATCAGCCCCAGCATTTT. Translation gives CASRTGTGLLSNQPQHF.

V usage is TRBV12-3 or TRBV12-4 and J usage is TRBJ2-7; tentatively, D is TRBD2 (5 bases). V was pared by 4 bases and J by 0 bases, with 10 bases between. The CDR3 is made up of 14 amino acids. The CDR3 loop is CASSWTQTSYEQYF. In DNA form, the CDR3 reads TGTGCCAGCAGTTGGACTCAAACCTCCTACGAGCAGTACTTC.

V is TRBV29-1 and J is TRBJ2-7; 8 bases match TRBD1. Per the germline V gene, CDR1 is SQVTM and CDR2 is ANQGSEA. V lost 8 bases to trimming and J lost 6 bases; unmatched junction nucleotides: 9. The CDR3 has 12 residues. This CDR3 reads CSTGTGPIEQYF. CDR3 nucleotide sequence: TGCAGCACTGGGACAGGACCGATCGAGCAGTACTTC.

The table lists this clonotype with many counts. The chain employs TRBV9 and TRBJ2-1; 7 bases match TRBD2. The germline gives CDR1 SGDLS, CDR2 YYNGEE. This CDR3 is 15 amino acids long. The junction had 11 bases not matched to a gene; V was cut back by 4 bases and J by 7 bases. CDR3 sequence: CASSFGTIPTNEQFF. The CDR3 DNA sequence: TGTGCCAGCAGCTTCGGGACTATCCCTACAAATGAGCAGTTCTTC.

The chain uses TRBV4-1 and TRBJ2-1, with unresolved D. Germline-derived CDR1 and CDR2 are MGHRA and YSYEKL. V was trimmed by 1 base and J by 9 bases, leaving 16 bases between them. The CDR3 extends over 15 amino acids. The CDR3 bases are TGCGCCAGCAGCCAAGCCGAATTGATTATCAGTGAGCAGTTCTTC. Translation: CASSQAELIISEQFF.

The V call is TRBV5-6, the J call TRBJ2-7; D gene unclear. Looked up from germline, CDR1 is SGHDT and CDR2 is YYEEEE. V gave up 0 bases and J gave up 2 bases, with 9 bases separating them. There are 14 residues in the CDR3. As DNA, the CDR3 is TGTGCCAGCAGCTTGGTACAGAAGCCCTACGAGCAGTACTTC. It codes for CASSLVQKPYEQYF.